This T cell receptor beta chain was observed in a study of blood T cell repertoires in COVID-19. This clone was seen a few times. Germline loops: CDR1 KGHDR, CDR2 SFDVKD. Trimming removed 10 bases from V and 0 bases from J; junction bases left unmatched: 2. This CDR3 region has 14 residues. Sequencing was performed with immunoSEQ multiplex PCR; in TCRdb, only in-frame clones are kept and a portion is missing. This sample yields about 370,000 clones, of which 70% to 90% are seen a single time; about 10% belongs to the top ten. The receptor's source is a woman in her 30s with COVID-19, enrolled during active disease. Sequencing used peripheral blood. This sequence joins TRBV24-1 and TRBJ1-5, with 10 bases fitting TRBD1. CDR3 DNA sequence: TGTGCCACTGGGACAGGGGATAGCAATCAGCCCCAGCATTTT. Translation: CATGTGDSNQPQHF.